This TCR beta chain comes out of a study of vaccination effects on CD4 cells after COVID-19. Turning to the study itself: Post-vaccine samples followed the second dose by a median of 72 days.

Under the ViraFEST assay, PBMC were stimulated with viral peptide pools so that antigen-specific CD4+ T cells expanded. Sequencing was performed afterwards. Following 10 days of culture, CD4+ T cells were isolated. Two doses of either BNT162b2 or mRNA-1273 were given to each participant. Half of the medium was exchanged for IL-2 medium on both days 3 and 7. Study observations and caveats: In vaccinees who were healthy, merely 1 out of 255 vaccine-induced clones cross-reacted with common cold coronaviruses.

Sequencing was performed with immunoSEQ multiplex PCR; in TCRdb, only in-frame clones are kept and a portion is missing. The data hold 25,000 to 30,000 clones, with roughly 70% observed a single time. A word on this clone: Antigen: not known.

This clonotype was sampled from a human donor who received a COVID-19 vaccine. The sample consisted of CD4+ T cells from PBMCs cultured with HCoV-NL63 spike peptides, taken after COVID-19 vaccination.

CDR3 coding DNA: TGTGCCAGCAGTGAAGAGGCCCTCCTCTCCTACAATGAGCAGTTCTTC. Its translation is CASSEEALLSYNEQFF. This chain uses TRBV2 with TRBJ2-1; D not certain. Germline-derived CDR1 and CDR2 are SNHLY and FYNNEI. Trimming cost V 1 base and J 0 bases, with 10 bases left between them. This CDR3 is built from 16 residues.